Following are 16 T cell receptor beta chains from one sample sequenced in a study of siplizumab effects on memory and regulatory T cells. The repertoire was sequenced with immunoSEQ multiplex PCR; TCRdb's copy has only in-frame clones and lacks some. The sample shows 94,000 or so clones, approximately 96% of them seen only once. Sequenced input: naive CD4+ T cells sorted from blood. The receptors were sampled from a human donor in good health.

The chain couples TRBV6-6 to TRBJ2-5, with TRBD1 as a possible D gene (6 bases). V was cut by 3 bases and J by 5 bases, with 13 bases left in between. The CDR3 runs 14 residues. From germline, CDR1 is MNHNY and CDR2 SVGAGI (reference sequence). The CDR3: CASSYRRGFETQYF. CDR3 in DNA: TGTGCCAGCAGTTATCGCAGGGGCTTTGAGACCCAGTACTTC.

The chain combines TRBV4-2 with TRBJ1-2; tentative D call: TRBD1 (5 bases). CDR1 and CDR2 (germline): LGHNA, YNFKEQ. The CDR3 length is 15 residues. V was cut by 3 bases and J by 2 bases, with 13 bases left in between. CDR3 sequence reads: CASSQGQNLNYGYTF. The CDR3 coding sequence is TGTGCCAGCAGCCAGGGGCAGAATTTAAACTATGGCTACACCTTC.

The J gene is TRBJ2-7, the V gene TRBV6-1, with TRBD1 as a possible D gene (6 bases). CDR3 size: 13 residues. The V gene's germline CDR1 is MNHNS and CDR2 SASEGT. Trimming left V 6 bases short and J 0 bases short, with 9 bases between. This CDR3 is CASRTGSSYEQYF. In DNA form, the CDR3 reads TGTGCCAGCAGAACAGGGAGCTCCTACGAGCAGTACTTC.

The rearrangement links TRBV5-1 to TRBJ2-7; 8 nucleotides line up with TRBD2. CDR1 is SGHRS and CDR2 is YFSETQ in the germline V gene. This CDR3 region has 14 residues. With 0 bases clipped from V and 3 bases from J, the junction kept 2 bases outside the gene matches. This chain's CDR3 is CASSLERGLYEQYF. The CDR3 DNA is TGCGCCAGCAGCTTGGAGCGGGGGCTCTACGAGCAGTACTTC.

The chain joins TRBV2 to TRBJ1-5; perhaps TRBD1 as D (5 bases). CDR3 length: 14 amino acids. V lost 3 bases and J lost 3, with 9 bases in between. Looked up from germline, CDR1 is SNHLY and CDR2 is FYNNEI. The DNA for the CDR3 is TGTGCCAGCAGTGAGACAGCACTCAATCAGCCCCAGCATTTT. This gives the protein CASSETALNQPQHF.

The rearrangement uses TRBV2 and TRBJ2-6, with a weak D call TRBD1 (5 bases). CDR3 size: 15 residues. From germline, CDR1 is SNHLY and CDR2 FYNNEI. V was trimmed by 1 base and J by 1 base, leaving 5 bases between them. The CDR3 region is CASSEDRSGANVLTF. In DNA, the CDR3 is TGTGCCAGCAGTGAAGACAGGTCTGGGGCCAACGTCCTGACTTTC.

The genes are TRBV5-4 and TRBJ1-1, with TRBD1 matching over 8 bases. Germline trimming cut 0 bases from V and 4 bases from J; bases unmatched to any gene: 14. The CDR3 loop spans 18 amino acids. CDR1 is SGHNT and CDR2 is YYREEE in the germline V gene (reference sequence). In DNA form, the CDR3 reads TGTGCCAGCAGCTTGGACGATAGGGGCAGGGGGCGCAGCACTGAAGCTTTCTTT. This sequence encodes CASSLDDRGRGRSTEAFF. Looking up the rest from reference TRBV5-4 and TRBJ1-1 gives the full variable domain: ETGVTQSPTHLIKTRGQQVTLRCSSQSGHNTVSWYQQALGQGPQFIFQYYREEENGRGNFPPRFSGLQFPNYSSELNVNALELDDSALYLCASSLDDRGRGRSTEAFFGQGTRLTVV.

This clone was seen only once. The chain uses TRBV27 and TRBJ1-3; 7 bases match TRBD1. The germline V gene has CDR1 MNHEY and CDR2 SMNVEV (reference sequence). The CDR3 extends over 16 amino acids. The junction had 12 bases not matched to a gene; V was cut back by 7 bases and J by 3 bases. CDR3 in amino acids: CASKRDSYGYGNTIYF. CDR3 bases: TGTGCCAGCAAGAGGGACAGCTATGGTTATGGAAACACCATATATTTT.

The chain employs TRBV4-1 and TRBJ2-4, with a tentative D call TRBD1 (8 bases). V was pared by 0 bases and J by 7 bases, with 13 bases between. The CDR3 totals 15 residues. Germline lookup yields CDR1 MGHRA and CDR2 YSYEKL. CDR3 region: CASSQDTGGGNIQYF. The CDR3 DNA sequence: TGCGCCAGCAGCCAAGATACAGGGGGGGGGAACATTCAGTACTTC.

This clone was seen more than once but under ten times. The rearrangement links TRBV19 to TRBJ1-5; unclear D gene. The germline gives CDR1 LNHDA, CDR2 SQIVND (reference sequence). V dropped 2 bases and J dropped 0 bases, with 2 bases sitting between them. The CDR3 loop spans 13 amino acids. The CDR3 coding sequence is TGTGCCAGTAGTATACCTAGCAATCAGCCCCAGCATTTT. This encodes CASSIPSNQPQHF.

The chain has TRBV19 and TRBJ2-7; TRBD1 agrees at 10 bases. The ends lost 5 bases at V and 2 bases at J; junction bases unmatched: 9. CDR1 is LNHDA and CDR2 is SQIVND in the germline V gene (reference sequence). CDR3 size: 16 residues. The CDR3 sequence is CASSSMAGTGAYEQYF. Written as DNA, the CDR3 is TGTGCCAGTAGTTCAATGGCCGGGACAGGGGCCTACGAGCAGTACTTC.

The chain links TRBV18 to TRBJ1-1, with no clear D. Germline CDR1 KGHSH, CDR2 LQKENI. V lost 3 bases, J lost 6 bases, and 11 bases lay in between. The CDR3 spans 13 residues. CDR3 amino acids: CASSPRRDAEAFF. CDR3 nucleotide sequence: TGTGCCAGCTCACCCCGGAGGGATGCTGAAGCTTTCTTT.

DNA of the CDR3: TGTGCCAGCAGTTACCGAGGGACAGCGAACAATGAGCAGTTCTTC. Its translation: CASSYRGTANNEQFF. The chain links TRBV6-6 to TRBJ2-1, with TRBD1 matching 7 bases. Germline V lookup: CDR1 MNHNY, CDR2 SVGAGI (reference sequence). V lost 2 bases, J lost 5 bases, and 6 bases stayed unmatched. The CDR3 loop spans 15 amino acids.

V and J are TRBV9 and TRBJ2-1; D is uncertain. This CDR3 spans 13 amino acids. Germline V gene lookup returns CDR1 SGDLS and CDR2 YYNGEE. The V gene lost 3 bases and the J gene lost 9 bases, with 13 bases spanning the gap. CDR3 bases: TGTGCCAGCAGCGGAACCCCGGGCAGTGAGCAGTTCTTC. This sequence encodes CASSGTPGSEQFF.

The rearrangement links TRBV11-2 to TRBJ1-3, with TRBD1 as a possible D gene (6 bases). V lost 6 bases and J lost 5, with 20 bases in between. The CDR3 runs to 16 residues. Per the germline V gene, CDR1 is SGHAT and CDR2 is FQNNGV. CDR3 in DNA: TGTGCCAGCAGGCCCGCAGGGGAGGCAGATAGAAACACCATATATTTT. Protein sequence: CASRPAGEADRNTIYF.

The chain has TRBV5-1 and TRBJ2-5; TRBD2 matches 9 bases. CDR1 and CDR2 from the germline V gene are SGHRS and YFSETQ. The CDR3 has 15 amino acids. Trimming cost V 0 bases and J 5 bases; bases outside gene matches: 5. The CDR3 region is CASSLGSGGPETQYF. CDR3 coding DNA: TGCGCCAGCAGCTTGGGTAGCGGGGGCCCGGAGACCCAGTACTTC.